This T cell receptor (beta chain) was sequenced for a study of metastatic and nonmetastatic thyroid tumors. Across the whole study: Repertoire data that came from the blood and tumor or nodule tissue of malignant and benign thyroid patients were compared. Study outcomes and limitations: Significantly higher TCR beta diversity was reportedly seen in malignant thyroid tumors than benign nodules, in blood and tumor.

Original methodology: The authors used CDR3 differences across clinicopathological groups to build a distant-metastasis classifier for papillary thyroid cancer. Via MiXCR, TCRdb re-called the PCR reads. What appears here as the V and J calls and clone size reflects TCRdb's work, not the paper's. The table shows about 28,000 clones, with 24% occurring only once. This clone has a count of ten or more. The antigen is undetermined. The CDR3 has 15 residues. Germline loops: CDR1 MNHEY, CDR2 SVGAGI. V lost 0 bases and J 4 bases, leaving 10 bases between the germline ends. Treatment of any kind had been given to no patient before thyroid surgery.

The sequence derives from a female donor with papillary thyroid cancer or a benign thyroid nodule (not recorded which). Some clones in this sample may be carry-over from other donors' samples. The chain recombines TRBV6-5 with TRBJ1-5; D gene ambiguous. Sequencing input: blood. The CDR3 spells CASSYSGVGNQPQHF. In DNA, the CDR3 is TGTGCCAGCAGTTACTCGGGCGTCGGAAATCAGCCCCAGCATTTT.